The present T cell receptor (beta chain) was sequenced within a study of T cell changes during pregnancy in multiple sclerosis. The method was immunoSEQ multiplex PCR; TCRdb's version includes in-frame clones alone and lacks a portion of them. Found here are some 80,000 clones, 90% to 95% of them singletons; the top ten hold approximately 1%. The CDR3 length is 15 residues. Per the germline V gene, CDR1 is WNHNN and CDR2 is SYGVQD (reference sequence). The junction had 6 bases not matched to a gene; V was cut back by 5 bases and J by 1 base. This TCR was sampled from a female donor with multiple sclerosis, enrolled in a pregnancy study. The specimen was peripheral blood, collected in the second trimester of pregnancy. V usage is TRBV10-1 and J usage is TRBJ1-1, with 8 bases fitting TRBD1. CDR3 in amino acids: CASSPGTGANTEAFF. Written as DNA, the CDR3 is TGCGCCAGCAGTCCCGGGACAGGAGCGAACACTGAAGCTTTCTTT.